A selection of T cell receptor beta chains follows, all from one sample in a study of cytomegalovirus exposure and HLA in healthy donors. Generated by immunoSEQ multiplex PCR, the TCRdb table keeps only in-frame clones and is missing some. The sample carries fewer than 85,000 clones, around 68% recorded once. Sequencing was carried out using PBMCs. These receptors were obtained from a man between 40 and 49 years old in good health and CMV-seropositive. The CDR3 runs from the conserved cysteine through the conserved F or W. D genes are given only for firm matches. Expanded clones are given a class, and other clones once, few, many or no size at all.

TRBV5-1	TRBD1	-	TRBJ2-1	CASSIRQGALRNEQFF	TGCGCCAGCAGCATTCGACAGGGGGCCCTTAGGAATGAGCAGTTCTTC
TRBV15	-	few	TRBJ1-1	CATSRVARANTEAFF	TGTGCCACCAGCAGAGTGGCGAGGGCCAACACTGAAGCTTTCTTT
TRBV7-2	-	-	TRBJ1-6	CASSQAGGVNSPLHF	TGTGCCAGCAGCCAGGCGGGGGGAGTAAATTCACCCCTCCACTTT
TRBV30	TRBD1	once	TRBJ2-7	CACATGSSYEQYF	TGTGCCTGCGCGACAGGGAGCTCCTACGAGCAGTACTTC
TRBV10-3	-	-	TRBJ2-1	CAISESGLLVGDEQFF	TGTGCCATCAGTGAGTCGGGACTCCTAGTTGGGGATGAGCAGTTCTTC
TRBV5-1	-	once	TRBJ1-1	CASSLGHGDTEAFF	TGCGCCAGCAGCTTGGGGCACGGGGACACTGAAGCTTTCTTT
TRBV11-3	-	-	TRBJ1-1	CASSFSRNTEAFF	TGTGCCAGCAGCTTTTCGAGGAACACTGAAGCTTTCTTT
TRBV13	-	few	TRBJ2-1	CASSPRDWHNEQFF	TGTGCCAGCAGCCCGAGGGATTGGCATAATGAGCAGTTCTTC
TRBV4-1	-	few	TRBJ1-4	CASSPSGARSGTEKLFF	TGCGCCAGCAGCCCTAGCGGGGCACGCAGCGGCACTGAAAAACTGTTTTTT
TRBV4-1	TRBD1	-	TRBJ2-7	CASSPQTGATRYEQYF	TGCGCCAGCAGCCCCCAGACAGGGGCCACGAGGTACGAGCAGTACTTC
TRBV19	TRBD2	few	TRBJ2-1	CASSITSGPYNEQFF	TGTGCCAGTAGTATTACTAGCGGGCCGTACAATGAGCAGTTCTTC
TRBV29-1	-	-	TRBJ2-2	CSVRGRVDGELFF	TGCAGCGTAAGGGGCCGGGTTGACGGGGAGCTGTTTTTT
TRBV7-8	-	-	TRBJ2-5	CASSLTNHRVQETQYF	TGTGCCAGCAGCTTAACAAACCACAGGGTTCAAGAGACCCAGTACTTC
TRBV19	TRBD1	-	TRBJ1-5	CASSGGLLSGQPQHF	TGTGCCAGTTCAGGGGGCTTATTATCGGGTCAGCCCCAGCATTTT
TRBV14	-	-	TRBJ2-7	CASSQDHGELYEQYF	TGTGCCAGCAGCCAAGACCACGGAGAGTTGTACGAGCAGTACTTC
TRBV5-5	-	-	TRBJ2-6	CASSLVAGQPLSGANVLTF	TGTGCCAGCAGCTTGGTAGCGGGACAGCCTCTCTCTGGGGCCAACGTCCTGACTTTC
TRBV7-9	-	-	TRBJ1-1	CASSRLQGTEAFF	TGTGCCAGCAGCCGATTACAGGGAACTGAAGCTTTCTTT
TRBV15	-	few	TRBJ2-3	CATSRESGVITDTQYF	TGTGCCACCAGCAGAGAGTCCGGGGTGATAACAGATACGCAGTATTTT
TRBV30	TRBD1	-	TRBJ2-6	CAMTGGGSGANVLTF	TGTGCCATGACAGGGGGCGGCTCTGGGGCCAACGTCCTGACTTTC
TRBV23-1	TRBD2	-	TRBJ2-7	CASSQSRIAGSYYEQYF	TGCGCCAGCAGTCAATCACGCATAGCGGGTTCTTACTACGAGCAGTACTTC
TRBV6-5	TRBD1	-	TRBJ1-5	CASSRDRDVNQPQHF	TGTGCCAGCAGCCGGGACAGGGATGTCAATCAGCCCCAGCATTTT
TRBV4-2	-	-	TRBJ1-6	CASSQDPQVLYNSPLHF	TGTGCCAGCAGCCAAGATCCCCAGGTCCTCTATAATTCACCCCTCCACTTT
TRBV19	-	-	TRBJ2-7	CASSIIGQGYEQYF	TGTGCCAGTAGTATAATTGGGCAGGGCTACGAGCAGTACTTC
TRBV6-1	TRBD2	-	TRBJ2-3	CASPGEGGVIDTQYF	TGTGCCAGCCCCGGTGAGGGAGGGGTAATCGATACGCAGTATTTT
TRBV7-2	-	once	TRBJ2-1	CASSPLRSNNEQFF	TGTGCCAGCAGCCCCCTGCGGTCCAACAATGAGCAGTTCTTC
TRBV11-2	-	-	TRBJ2-4	CASSLDIPGIQYF	TGTGCCAGCAGCCTGGACATTCCGGGCATTCAGTACTTC
TRBV12-5	-	few	TRBJ1-1	CASGPDIDTEAFF	TGTGCTAGTGGTCCCGACATCGACACTGAAGCTTTCTTT
TRBV18	-	-	TRBJ2-5	CASSGKRETQYF	TGTGCCAGCTCAGGCAAGAGGGAGACCCAGTACTTC
TRBV5-1	-	-	TRBJ2-5	CASSLGLQGRQETQYF	TGCGCCAGCAGCTTGGGCTTACAGGGAAGGCAAGAGACCCAGTACTTC
TRBV27	TRBD2	-	TRBJ2-3	CASAGTSGTDTQYF	TGTGCCAGCGCCGGGACTAGCGGCACAGATACGCAGTATTTT
TRBV6-5	-	-	TRBJ2-1	CASTNRDTNEQFF	TGTGCCAGCACCAATCGGGACACCAATGAGCAGTTCTTC
TRBV28	TRBD1	-	TRBJ1-5	CASSSTGGGSNQPQHF	TGTGCCAGCAGTTCGACAGGGGGCGGGAGCAATCAGCCCCAGCATTTT
TRBV27	-	-	TRBJ1-2	CASSLGQGRLRGYTF	TGTGCCAGCAGTTTAGGGCAGGGCAGGCTCCGTGGCTACACCTTC
TRBV9	TRBD1	-	TRBJ1-1	CASSVATPGTGPTEAFF	TGTGCCAGCAGCGTAGCTACTCCCGGGACAGGGCCTACTGAAGCTTTCTTT
TRBV5-4	-	-	TRBJ1-2	CASSLAGGTGYTF	TGTGCCAGCAGCTTGGCCGGGGGAACTGGCTACACCTTC
TRBV5-1	TRBD2	once	TRBJ2-1	CASRPDLAGRSGEQFF	TGCGCCAGCAGACCCGACCTAGCGGGAAGGTCGGGGGAGCAGTTCTTC
TRBV30	TRBD2	-	TRBJ2-3	CAWSGGTSGSTDTQYF	TGTGCCTGGAGTGGAGGGACTAGCGGGAGCACAGATACGCAGTATTTT
TRBV7-9	TRBD1	-	TRBJ2-1	CASSPRQGLRNEQFF	TGTGCCAGCAGCCCTCGACAGGGATTGAGAAATGAGCAGTTCTTC
TRBV6-5	TRBD1	-	TRBJ1-5	CASSRTGDKNQPQHF	TGTGCCAGCAGTCGGACAGGGGACAAGAATCAGCCCCAGCATTTT
TRBV10-3	-	-	TRBJ1-3	CAISDPSVGSGGNTIYF	TGTGCCATCAGTGATCCTTCAGTTGGGTCGGGAGGAAACACCATATATTTT
TRBV9	-	-	TRBJ2-5	CASSAYQYQETQYF	TGTGCCAGCAGCGCTTATCAGTACCAAGAGACCCAGTACTTC